These 22 T cell receptor beta chains were all obtained from the same sample, sequenced in a study of blood T cell repertoires in COVID-19. The protocol was immunoSEQ multiplex PCR, while the TCRdb copy is restricted to in-frame clones and leaves out a portion. The table has about 480,000 clones, roughly 90% seen once. The specimen was PBMCs or T cells enriched from blood (not recorded which). These receptor sequences come from a woman aged 35 to 49 who had recovered from COVID-19.

The V and J genes are TRBV28 and TRBJ1-4; D perhaps matches TRBD1 (5 bases). CDR3 size: 14 residues. V lost 11 bases to trimming and J lost 0 bases, with 13 bases between them. CDR1 and CDR2 from the germline V gene are MDHEN and SYDVKM. Here the CDR3 DNA reads TGTGCCTCGAAGCGGGGGGCAACTAATGAAAAACTGTTTTTT. Translating it yields CASKRGATNEKLFF.

This rearrangement joins TRBV6-5 to TRBJ2-7, with 7 bases lining up with TRBD1. The CDR3 consists of 15 residues. In germline, CDR1 is MNHEY, CDR2 SVGAGI. J lost 3 bases, V lost 6 bases, and 11 bases had no gene match. Here the CDR3 DNA reads TGTGCCAGCAGGATGGACCGGGACAGCGTCTACGAGCAGTACTTC. This encodes CASRMDRDSVYEQYF.

The rearrangement uses TRBV27 and TRBJ1-5; 8 nucleotides align to TRBD1. Trimming cost V 2 bases and J 7 bases; bases outside gene matches: 7. The length of the CDR3 is 15 residues. The germline V gene has CDR1 MNHEY and CDR2 SMNVEV (reference sequence). CDR3 DNA: TGTGCCAGCAGTTTAACCCAGGGGGCAGGACAGCCCCAGCATTTT. It translates to CASSLTQGAGQPQHF.

The chain recombines TRBV9 with TRBJ1-4; 7 nucleotides align to TRBD1. Trimming at V came to 4 bases and at J to 5 bases, leaving 11 bases not matched to a gene. CDR1 and CDR2 (germline): SGDLS, YYNGEE. CDR3 length equals 16 residues. The CDR3 DNA sequence: TGTGCCAGCAGCCCAACTCCGGGACAGAAAAATGAAAAACTGTTTTTT. Amino acids: CASSPTPGQKNEKLFF.

The chain combines TRBV9 with TRBJ2-5; 12 nucleotides line up with TRBD2. V trimming: 0 bases; J trimming: 4 bases; junction bases outside the gene matches: 10. The CDR3 is 18 amino acids. CDR1 SGDLS and CDR2 YYNGEE come from the germline V gene. The CDR3 DNA sequence: TGTGCCAGCAGCGTAGGAAAGACTAGCGGGAGAACTGGAGAGACCCAGTACTTC. Its translation: CASSVGKTSGRTGETQYF.

This rearrangement joins TRBV7-9 to TRBJ1-2; 9 bases agree with TRBD1. The CDR3 length is 14 residues. Germline CDR1 and CDR2: SEHNR and FQNEAQ (reference sequence). Losses at the gene ends were 1 base for V and 8 bases for J; bases not matched to a gene: 5. This CDR3 is CASSLGHRGLGYTF. The CDR3 nucleotides are TGTGCCAGCAGCTTAGGTCACAGGGGGCTAGGCTACACCTTC.

V gene TRBV7-9 combines with J gene TRBJ2-2; 14 bases line up with TRBD2. V lost 3 bases to trimming and J lost 1 base; unmatched junction nucleotides: 7. This CDR3 has 19 amino acids. CDR1 is SEHNR and CDR2 is FQNEAQ in the germline V gene (reference sequence). CDR3 protein: CASSFPGLAGDLNTGELFF. The CDR3 region has the DNA TGTGCCAGCAGCTTTCCGGGACTAGCGGGAGACCTGAACACCGGGGAGCTGTTTTTT.

The chain links TRBV19 to TRBJ1-5; 7 bases are shared with TRBD1. CDR1 LNHDA and CDR2 SQIVND come from the germline V gene (reference sequence). The CDR3 covers 14 residues. V trimming: 6 bases; J trimming: 5 bases; junction bases outside the gene matches: 7. The DNA of the CDR3 is TGTGCCAGTAGGGACCGGGACAGATATCAGCCCCAGCATTTT. Residues: CASRDRDRYQPQHF. The variable domain in full, with the rest retrieved from reference TRBV19 and TRBJ1-5, is DGGITQSPKYLFRKEGQNVTLSCEQNLNHDAMYWYRQDPGQGLRLIYYSQIVNDFQKGDIAEGYSVSREKKESFPLTVTSAQKNPTAFYLCASRDRDRYQPQHFGDGTRLSIL.

This clone was counted a single time. V gene TRBV18 combines with J gene TRBJ1-2; D gene uncertain. V lost 6 bases and J lost 5, with 19 bases in between. Germline values: CDR1 KGHSH, CDR2 LQKENI. The CDR3 is made up of 15 amino acids. Here the CDR3 reads CASSLSGDRFYGYTF. CDR3 nucleotide sequence: TGTGCCAGCTCCCTATCCGGAGATCGTTTTTATGGCTACACCTTC. The whole variable domain, filled in from reference TRBV18 and TRBJ1-2, reads NAGVMQNPRHLVRRRGQEARLRCSPMKGHSHVYWYRQLPEEGLKFMVYLQKENIIDESGMPKERFSAEFPKEGPSILRIQQVVRGDSAAYFCASSLSGDRFYGYTFGSGTRLTVV.

This clone was observed a few times. The chain recombines TRBV12-5 with TRBJ1-5; 7 bases are a match to TRBD1. CDR3 length equals 16 residues. CDR1 LGHNT and CDR2 FRNRAP come from the germline V gene. The J segment lost 1 base and the V segment lost 4 bases, leaving 7 bases of the junction unmatched. For the CDR3, the DNA is TGTGCTAGTGGTTCAACAGGGGAAATAAGCAATCAGCCCCAGCATTTT. As protein: CASGSTGEISNQPQHF. Looking up the rest from reference TRBV12-5 and TRBJ1-5 gives the full variable domain: DARVTQTPRHKVTEMGQEVTMRCQPILGHNTVFWYRQTMMQGLELLAYFRNRAPLDDSGMPKDRFSAEMPDATLATLKIQPSEPRDSAVYFCASGSTGEISNQPQHFGDGTRLSIL.

This clone was counted a few times. V gene TRBV10-1 combines with J gene TRBJ2-1, with TRBD2 matching 12 bases. CDR1 is WNHNN, CDR2 SYGVQD, per germline (reference sequence). The CDR3 has 15 residues. Germline trimming cut 6 bases from V and 6 bases from J; bases unmatched to any gene: 6. The CDR3 spells CASSPGLAGTNEQFF. DNA for the CDR3: TGCGCCAGCAGCCCGGGACTAGCGGGCACCAATGAGCAGTTCTTC.

The V gene is TRBV10-3, the J gene TRBJ1-5; D might be TRBD1 (5 bases). V lost 0 bases to trimming and J lost 7 bases, with 10 bases between them. The CDR3 spans 14 residues. Germline CDR1 and CDR2: ENHRY and SYGVKD. The CDR3 DNA reads TGTGCCATCAGTGAGTCAGGGGTAGAACAGCCCCAGCATTTT. It specifies CAISESGVEQPQHF.

The V call is TRBV5-5, the J call TRBJ1-2; D perhaps matches TRBD1 (6 bases). The germline gives CDR1 SGHKS, CDR2 YYEKEE (reference sequence). The CDR3 is 15 amino acids. V gave up 4 bases and J gave up 4 bases, with 17 bases separating them. The CDR3 region has the DNA TGTGCCAGCAGCGTGGCAGATTTAGGGGGCTATGGCTACACCTTC. This gives the protein CASSVADLGGYGYTF.

DNA of the CDR3: TGTGCCAGCAGCTTTGGCAGACAAGGCACTGAAGCTTTCTTT. Its protein product is CASSFGRQGTEAFF. The rearrangement joins TRBV7-2 to TRBJ1-1; D is unresolved. Germline assignment: CDR1 SGHTA and CDR2 FQGNSA. This CDR3 spans 14 amino acids. Trimming stripped 3 bases from V and 4 bases from J, with 12 bases between.

This chain uses TRBV19 with TRBJ1-1; the match to TRBD1 covers 7 bases. V shed 5 bases and J 2 bases; nucleotides not matched to a gene: 11. Germline CDR1 LNHDA, CDR2 SQIVND (reference sequence). The CDR3 covers 16 residues. CDR3 sequence: CASSQLTGFGNTEAFF. CDR3 DNA: TGTGCCAGTAGTCAACTGACAGGGTTCGGAAACACTGAAGCTTTCTTT. Supplemented by reference TRBV19 and TRBJ1-1, the full variable domain reads DGGITQSPKYLFRKEGQNVTLSCEQNLNHDAMYWYRQDPGQGLRLIYYSQIVNDFQKGDIAEGYSVSREKKESFPLTVTSAQKNPTAFYLCASSQLTGFGNTEAFFGQGTRLTVV.

The chain joins TRBV7-8 to TRBJ1-1; tentative D call: TRBD1 (5 bases). V was trimmed by 0 bases and J by 3 bases, leaving 8 bases between them. The V gene's germline CDR1 is SGHVS and CDR2 FQNEAQ. The CDR3 spans 14 residues. The CDR3 here is CASSLAWGDTEAFF. The CDR3 region has the DNA TGTGCCAGCAGCTTAGCGTGGGGGGACACTGAAGCTTTCTTT.

This chain links TRBV15 with TRBJ1-3; D uncertain. The length of the CDR3 is 15 residues. V lost 0 bases, J lost 0 bases, and 6 bases lay in between. In germline, CDR1 is LNHNV, CDR2 YYDKDF (reference sequence). The chain's CDR3 is CATSRDMSSGNTIYF. The CDR3 DNA sequence: TGTGCCACCAGCAGAGATATGAGCTCTGGAAACACCATATATTTT.

The rearrangement uses TRBV10-2 and TRBJ2-5; no reliable D call. Per germline, CDR1 WSHSY and CDR2 SAAADI. CDR3 length equals 14 residues. V gave up 10 bases and J gave up 5 bases, with 20 bases separating them. The CDR3 DNA sequence: TGCGCCACCACCCCGAGGCAGCCAGTTGAGACCCAGTACTTC. This encodes CATTPRQPVETQYF.

The chain couples TRBV5-1 to TRBJ2-1; TRBD2 agrees at 11 bases. The CDR3 has 18 residues. Germline V CDR1 and CDR2: SGHRS, YFSETQ. V lost 2 bases, J lost 8 bases, and 15 bases stayed unmatched. The CDR3 is CASSFTGALAGGTYEQFF. Here the CDR3 DNA reads TGCGCCAGCAGCTTTACAGGGGCGCTAGCGGGAGGTACGTATGAGCAGTTCTTC.

The chain is built from TRBV19 and TRBJ1-1, with TRBD1 matching over 7 bases. Germline V gene data show CDR1 as LNHDA and CDR2 as SQIVND (reference sequence). V shed 6 bases, J shed 0 bases, and the junction held 7 bases outside the gene matches. This CDR3 contains 15 residues. CDR3 region: CASRNRQGLNTEAFF. The CDR3 DNA sequence: TGTGCCAGTAGGAACAGACAGGGATTGAACACTGAAGCTTTCTTT. Together with reference TRBV19 and TRBJ1-1, the CDR3 gives the full variable domain: DGGITQSPKYLFRKEGQNVTLSCEQNLNHDAMYWYRQDPGQGLRLIYYSQIVNDFQKGDIAEGYSVSREKKESFPLTVTSAQKNPTAFYLCASRNRQGLNTEAFFGQGTRLTVV.

A single count supports this clone. This sequence joins TRBV7-2 and TRBJ1-5; no clear D. Trimming took 2 bases from V and 5 from J, leaving 4 bases between them. Germline V gene sequence: CDR1 SGHTA, CDR2 FQGNSA. This CDR3 spans 12 amino acids. CDR3 region: CASSLYYQPQHF. The CDR3 DNA reads TGTGCCAGCAGCTTATATTATCAGCCCCAGCATTTT.

The chain recombines TRBV24-1 with TRBJ2-2, with D perhaps matching TRBD1 (6 bases). This CDR3 has 18 amino acids. The germline V gene has CDR1 KGHDR and CDR2 SFDVKD. The V end lost 3 bases, the J end lost 1 base, and 17 bases lay between the germline ends. CDR3 protein: CATSDPTPQGRNTGELFF. The DNA of the CDR3 is TGTGCCACCAGTGATCCCACTCCTCAGGGGAGGAACACCGGGGAGCTGTTTTTT.